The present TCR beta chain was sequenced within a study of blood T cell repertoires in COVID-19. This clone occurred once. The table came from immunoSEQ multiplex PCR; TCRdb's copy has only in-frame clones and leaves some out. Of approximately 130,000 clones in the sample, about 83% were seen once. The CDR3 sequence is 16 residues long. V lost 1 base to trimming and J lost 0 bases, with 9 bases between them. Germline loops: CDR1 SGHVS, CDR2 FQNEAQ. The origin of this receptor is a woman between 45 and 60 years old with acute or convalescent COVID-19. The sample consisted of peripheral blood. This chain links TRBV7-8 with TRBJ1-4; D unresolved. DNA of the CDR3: TGTGCCAGCAGCTTAGTAATTCCAGCAACTAATGAAAAACTGTTTTTT. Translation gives CASSLVIPATNEKLFF.